The 6 T cell receptor beta chains given below trace back to one sample, sequenced in a study of blood T cell repertoires in COVID-19. Sequencing was performed with immunoSEQ multiplex PCR; in TCRdb, only in-frame clones are kept and a portion is missing. Here the sample spans roughly 120,000 clones, about 86% being singletons. Source material: peripheral blood. Receptor source: a woman aged 45 to 65 with acute or convalescent COVID-19.

The chain recombines TRBV11-2 with TRBJ2-7; D is ambiguous. Trimming shortened V by 0 bases and J by 7 bases, and 10 bases separated the two germline ends. CDR3 length: 13 residues. Per germline, CDR1 SGHAT and CDR2 FQNNGV. The CDR3 DNA reads as TGTGCCAGCAGCTTAGATGCTCTACGGGAGCAGTACTTC. Protein product: CASSLDALREQYF.

The chain employs TRBV6-5 and TRBJ1-1, with D perhaps TRBD1 (5 bases). Germline lookup yields CDR1 MNHEY and CDR2 SVGAGI. Between the trimmed V and J ends, which lost 5 bases and 2 bases, there was a span of 15 bases. The CDR3 sequence is 15 residues long. CDR3 amino acids: CASSRQLMVNTEAFF. CDR3 sequence (DNA): TGTGCCAGCAGTAGACAGCTTATGGTAAACACTGAAGCTTTCTTT.

The V gene is TRBV5-1, the J gene TRBJ2-3; 9 positions agree with TRBD1. The CDR3 contains 15 residues. With 1 base clipped from V and 4 bases from J, the junction kept 4 bases outside the gene matches. The germline CDR1 and CDR2 sequences are SGHRS and YFSETQ. CDR3 sequence (DNA): TGCGCCAGCAGCTTGTTGGGACAGGGCGCAGATACGCAGTATTTT. It is translated as CASSLLGQGADTQYF.

The chain combines TRBV7-7 with TRBJ1-2; TRBD1 might be the D (5 bases). The germline gives CDR1 SSHAT, CDR2 FNYEAQ (reference sequence). Trimming took 6 bases from V and 2 from J, leaving 31 bases between them. This CDR3 comprises 20 residues. DNA for the CDR3: TGTGCCAGCAGGCACCTTGGGTGGGGCCGACCGGTTTCAAGAAACTATGGCTACACCTTC. It specifies CASRHLGWGRPVSRNYGYTF.

The chain couples TRBV20-1 to TRBJ2-3, with a possible D match to TRBD2 (6 bases). CDR1 and CDR2 from the germline V gene are DFQATT and SNEGSKA (reference sequence). V gave up 3 bases and J gave up 0 bases, with 16 bases separating them. CDR3 length equals 16 residues. In DNA form, the CDR3 reads TGCAGTGCTAGTCCGCAAGGGAGGTCCAGCACAGATACGCAGTATTTT. This translates into CSASPQGRSSTDTQYF.

This clone came up once. The chain is built from TRBV12-5 and TRBJ2-3, with 8 bases that match TRBD1. Germline CDR1 reads LGHNT; CDR2 reads FRNRAP. The length of the CDR3 is 15 residues. Trimming at V came to 6 bases and at J to 4 bases, leaving 9 bases not matched to a gene. CDR3 DNA: TGTGCTAGTGGCTCGGGACAGGCCTGGGCAGATACGCAGTATTTT. Translation: CASGSGQAWADTQYF. Filled out from reference TRBV12-5 and TRBJ2-3, the complete variable domain reads DARVTQTPRHKVTEMGQEVTMRCQPILGHNTVFWYRQTMMQGLELLAYFRNRAPLDDSGMPKDRFSAEMPDATLATLKIQPSEPRDSAVYFCASGSGQAWADTQYFGPGTRLTVL.